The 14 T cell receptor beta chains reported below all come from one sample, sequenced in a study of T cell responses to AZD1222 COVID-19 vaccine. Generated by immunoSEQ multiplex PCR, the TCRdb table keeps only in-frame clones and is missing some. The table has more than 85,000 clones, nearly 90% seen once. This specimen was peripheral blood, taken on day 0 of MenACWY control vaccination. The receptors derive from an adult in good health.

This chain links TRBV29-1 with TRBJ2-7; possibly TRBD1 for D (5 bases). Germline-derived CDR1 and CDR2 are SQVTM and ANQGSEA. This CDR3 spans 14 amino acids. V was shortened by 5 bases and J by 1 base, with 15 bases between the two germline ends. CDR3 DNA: TGCAGCGTTCTCAGGCAGGGTAAATCCTACGAGCAGTACTTC. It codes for CSVLRQGKSYEQYF.

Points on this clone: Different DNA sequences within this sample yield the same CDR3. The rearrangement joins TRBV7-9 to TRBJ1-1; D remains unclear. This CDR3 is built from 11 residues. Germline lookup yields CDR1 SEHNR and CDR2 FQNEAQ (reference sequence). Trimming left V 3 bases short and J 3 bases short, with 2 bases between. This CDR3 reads CASSFDTEAFF. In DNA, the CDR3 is TGTGCCAGCAGCTTCGACACTGAAGCTTTCTTT. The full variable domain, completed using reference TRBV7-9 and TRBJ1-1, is DTGVSQNPRHKITKRGQNVTFRCDPISEHNRLYWYRQTLGQGPEFLTYFQNEAQLEKSRLLSDRFSAERPKGSFSTLEIQRTEQGDSAMYLCASSFDTEAFFGQGTRLTVV.

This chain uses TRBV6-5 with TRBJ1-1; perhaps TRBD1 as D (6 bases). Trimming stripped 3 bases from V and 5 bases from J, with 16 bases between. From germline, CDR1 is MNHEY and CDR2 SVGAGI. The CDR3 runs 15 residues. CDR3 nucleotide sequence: TGTGCCAGCAGTTATTGGGGGCAGGGGAGAACTGAAGCTTTCTTT. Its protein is CASSYWGQGRTEAFF.

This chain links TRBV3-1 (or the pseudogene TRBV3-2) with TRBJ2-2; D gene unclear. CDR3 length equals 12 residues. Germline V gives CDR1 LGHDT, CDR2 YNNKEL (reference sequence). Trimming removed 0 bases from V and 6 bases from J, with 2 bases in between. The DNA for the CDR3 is TGTGCCAGCAGCCAAGATTCCGGGGAGCTGTTTTTT. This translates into CASSQDSGELFF.

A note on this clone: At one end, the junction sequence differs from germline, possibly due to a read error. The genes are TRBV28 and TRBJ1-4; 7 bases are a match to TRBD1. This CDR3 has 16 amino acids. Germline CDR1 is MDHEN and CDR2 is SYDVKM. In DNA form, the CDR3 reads TGTGCCAGCAGTTTACTTCCGGGACAGCGATATGAAAACCTGTTTTTT. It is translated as CASSLLPGQRYENLFF.

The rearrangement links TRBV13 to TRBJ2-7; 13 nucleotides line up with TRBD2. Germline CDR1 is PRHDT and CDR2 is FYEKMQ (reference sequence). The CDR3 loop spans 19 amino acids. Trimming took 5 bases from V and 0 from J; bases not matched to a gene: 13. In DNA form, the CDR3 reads TGTGCCAGCAGCATCACTTCTCCGGGACTAGCGGGGAGCTCCTACGAGCAGTACTTC. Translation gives CASSITSPGLAGSSYEQYF.

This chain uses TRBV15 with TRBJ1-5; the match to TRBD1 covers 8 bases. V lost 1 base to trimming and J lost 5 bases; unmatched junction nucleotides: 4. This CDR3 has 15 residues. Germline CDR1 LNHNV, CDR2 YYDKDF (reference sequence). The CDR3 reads CATSRGRGRHQPQHF. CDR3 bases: TGTGCCACCAGCAGAGGCAGGGGGCGGCATCAGCCCCAGCATTTT.

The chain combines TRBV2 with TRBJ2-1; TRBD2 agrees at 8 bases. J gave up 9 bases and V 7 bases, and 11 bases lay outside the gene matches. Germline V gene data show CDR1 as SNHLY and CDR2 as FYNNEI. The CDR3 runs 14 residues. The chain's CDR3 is CASKSSGRSSEQFF. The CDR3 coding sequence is TGTGCCAGCAAGTCCAGCGGGAGATCCAGTGAGCAGTTCTTC.

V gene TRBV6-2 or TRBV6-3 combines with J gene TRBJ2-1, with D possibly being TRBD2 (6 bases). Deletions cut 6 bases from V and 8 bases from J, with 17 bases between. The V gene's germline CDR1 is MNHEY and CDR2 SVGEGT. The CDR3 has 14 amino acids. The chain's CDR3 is CASRPGVTGDEQFF. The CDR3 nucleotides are TGTGCCAGCAGGCCTGGCGTTACGGGGGATGAGCAGTTCTTC.

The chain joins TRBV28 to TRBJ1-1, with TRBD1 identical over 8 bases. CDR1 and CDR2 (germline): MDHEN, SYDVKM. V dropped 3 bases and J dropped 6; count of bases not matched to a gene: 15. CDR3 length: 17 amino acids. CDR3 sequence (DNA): TGTGCCAGCAGTTTGTATTCCCTGACGCGACAGGGGCCTGAAGCTTTCTTT. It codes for CASSLYSLTRQGPEAFF.

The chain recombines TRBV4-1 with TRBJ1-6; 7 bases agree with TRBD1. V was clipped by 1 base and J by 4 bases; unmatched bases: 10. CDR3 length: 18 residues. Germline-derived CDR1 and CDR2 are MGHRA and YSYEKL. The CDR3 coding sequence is TGCGCCAGCAGCCAAGTGGGGAGTATGGGACAGTATAATTCACCCCTCCACTTT. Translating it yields CASSQVGSMGQYNSPLHF.

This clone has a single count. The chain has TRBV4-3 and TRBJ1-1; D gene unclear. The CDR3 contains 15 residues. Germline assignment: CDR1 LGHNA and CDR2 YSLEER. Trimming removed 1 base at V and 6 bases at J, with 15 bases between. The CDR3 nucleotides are TGCGCCAGCAGCCAAGGAAACGGGATGAGGCCTGAAGCTTTCTTT. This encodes CASSQGNGMRPEAFF.

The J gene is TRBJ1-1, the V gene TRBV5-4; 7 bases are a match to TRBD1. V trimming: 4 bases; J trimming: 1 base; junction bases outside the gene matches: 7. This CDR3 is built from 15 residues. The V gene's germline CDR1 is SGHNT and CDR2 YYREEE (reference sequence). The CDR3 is CASSGKRQGNTEAFF. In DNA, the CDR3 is TGTGCCAGCAGCGGAAAACGACAGGGGAACACTGAAGCTTTCTTT.

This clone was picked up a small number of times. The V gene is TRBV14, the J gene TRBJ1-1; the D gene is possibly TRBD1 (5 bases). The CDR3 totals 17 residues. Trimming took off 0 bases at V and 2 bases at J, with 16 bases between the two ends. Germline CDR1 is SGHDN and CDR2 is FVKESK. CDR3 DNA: TGTGCCAGCAGCCAAGATAGGGCAGGGTGGCCAAACACTGAAGCTTTCTTT. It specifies CASSQDRAGWPNTEAFF.